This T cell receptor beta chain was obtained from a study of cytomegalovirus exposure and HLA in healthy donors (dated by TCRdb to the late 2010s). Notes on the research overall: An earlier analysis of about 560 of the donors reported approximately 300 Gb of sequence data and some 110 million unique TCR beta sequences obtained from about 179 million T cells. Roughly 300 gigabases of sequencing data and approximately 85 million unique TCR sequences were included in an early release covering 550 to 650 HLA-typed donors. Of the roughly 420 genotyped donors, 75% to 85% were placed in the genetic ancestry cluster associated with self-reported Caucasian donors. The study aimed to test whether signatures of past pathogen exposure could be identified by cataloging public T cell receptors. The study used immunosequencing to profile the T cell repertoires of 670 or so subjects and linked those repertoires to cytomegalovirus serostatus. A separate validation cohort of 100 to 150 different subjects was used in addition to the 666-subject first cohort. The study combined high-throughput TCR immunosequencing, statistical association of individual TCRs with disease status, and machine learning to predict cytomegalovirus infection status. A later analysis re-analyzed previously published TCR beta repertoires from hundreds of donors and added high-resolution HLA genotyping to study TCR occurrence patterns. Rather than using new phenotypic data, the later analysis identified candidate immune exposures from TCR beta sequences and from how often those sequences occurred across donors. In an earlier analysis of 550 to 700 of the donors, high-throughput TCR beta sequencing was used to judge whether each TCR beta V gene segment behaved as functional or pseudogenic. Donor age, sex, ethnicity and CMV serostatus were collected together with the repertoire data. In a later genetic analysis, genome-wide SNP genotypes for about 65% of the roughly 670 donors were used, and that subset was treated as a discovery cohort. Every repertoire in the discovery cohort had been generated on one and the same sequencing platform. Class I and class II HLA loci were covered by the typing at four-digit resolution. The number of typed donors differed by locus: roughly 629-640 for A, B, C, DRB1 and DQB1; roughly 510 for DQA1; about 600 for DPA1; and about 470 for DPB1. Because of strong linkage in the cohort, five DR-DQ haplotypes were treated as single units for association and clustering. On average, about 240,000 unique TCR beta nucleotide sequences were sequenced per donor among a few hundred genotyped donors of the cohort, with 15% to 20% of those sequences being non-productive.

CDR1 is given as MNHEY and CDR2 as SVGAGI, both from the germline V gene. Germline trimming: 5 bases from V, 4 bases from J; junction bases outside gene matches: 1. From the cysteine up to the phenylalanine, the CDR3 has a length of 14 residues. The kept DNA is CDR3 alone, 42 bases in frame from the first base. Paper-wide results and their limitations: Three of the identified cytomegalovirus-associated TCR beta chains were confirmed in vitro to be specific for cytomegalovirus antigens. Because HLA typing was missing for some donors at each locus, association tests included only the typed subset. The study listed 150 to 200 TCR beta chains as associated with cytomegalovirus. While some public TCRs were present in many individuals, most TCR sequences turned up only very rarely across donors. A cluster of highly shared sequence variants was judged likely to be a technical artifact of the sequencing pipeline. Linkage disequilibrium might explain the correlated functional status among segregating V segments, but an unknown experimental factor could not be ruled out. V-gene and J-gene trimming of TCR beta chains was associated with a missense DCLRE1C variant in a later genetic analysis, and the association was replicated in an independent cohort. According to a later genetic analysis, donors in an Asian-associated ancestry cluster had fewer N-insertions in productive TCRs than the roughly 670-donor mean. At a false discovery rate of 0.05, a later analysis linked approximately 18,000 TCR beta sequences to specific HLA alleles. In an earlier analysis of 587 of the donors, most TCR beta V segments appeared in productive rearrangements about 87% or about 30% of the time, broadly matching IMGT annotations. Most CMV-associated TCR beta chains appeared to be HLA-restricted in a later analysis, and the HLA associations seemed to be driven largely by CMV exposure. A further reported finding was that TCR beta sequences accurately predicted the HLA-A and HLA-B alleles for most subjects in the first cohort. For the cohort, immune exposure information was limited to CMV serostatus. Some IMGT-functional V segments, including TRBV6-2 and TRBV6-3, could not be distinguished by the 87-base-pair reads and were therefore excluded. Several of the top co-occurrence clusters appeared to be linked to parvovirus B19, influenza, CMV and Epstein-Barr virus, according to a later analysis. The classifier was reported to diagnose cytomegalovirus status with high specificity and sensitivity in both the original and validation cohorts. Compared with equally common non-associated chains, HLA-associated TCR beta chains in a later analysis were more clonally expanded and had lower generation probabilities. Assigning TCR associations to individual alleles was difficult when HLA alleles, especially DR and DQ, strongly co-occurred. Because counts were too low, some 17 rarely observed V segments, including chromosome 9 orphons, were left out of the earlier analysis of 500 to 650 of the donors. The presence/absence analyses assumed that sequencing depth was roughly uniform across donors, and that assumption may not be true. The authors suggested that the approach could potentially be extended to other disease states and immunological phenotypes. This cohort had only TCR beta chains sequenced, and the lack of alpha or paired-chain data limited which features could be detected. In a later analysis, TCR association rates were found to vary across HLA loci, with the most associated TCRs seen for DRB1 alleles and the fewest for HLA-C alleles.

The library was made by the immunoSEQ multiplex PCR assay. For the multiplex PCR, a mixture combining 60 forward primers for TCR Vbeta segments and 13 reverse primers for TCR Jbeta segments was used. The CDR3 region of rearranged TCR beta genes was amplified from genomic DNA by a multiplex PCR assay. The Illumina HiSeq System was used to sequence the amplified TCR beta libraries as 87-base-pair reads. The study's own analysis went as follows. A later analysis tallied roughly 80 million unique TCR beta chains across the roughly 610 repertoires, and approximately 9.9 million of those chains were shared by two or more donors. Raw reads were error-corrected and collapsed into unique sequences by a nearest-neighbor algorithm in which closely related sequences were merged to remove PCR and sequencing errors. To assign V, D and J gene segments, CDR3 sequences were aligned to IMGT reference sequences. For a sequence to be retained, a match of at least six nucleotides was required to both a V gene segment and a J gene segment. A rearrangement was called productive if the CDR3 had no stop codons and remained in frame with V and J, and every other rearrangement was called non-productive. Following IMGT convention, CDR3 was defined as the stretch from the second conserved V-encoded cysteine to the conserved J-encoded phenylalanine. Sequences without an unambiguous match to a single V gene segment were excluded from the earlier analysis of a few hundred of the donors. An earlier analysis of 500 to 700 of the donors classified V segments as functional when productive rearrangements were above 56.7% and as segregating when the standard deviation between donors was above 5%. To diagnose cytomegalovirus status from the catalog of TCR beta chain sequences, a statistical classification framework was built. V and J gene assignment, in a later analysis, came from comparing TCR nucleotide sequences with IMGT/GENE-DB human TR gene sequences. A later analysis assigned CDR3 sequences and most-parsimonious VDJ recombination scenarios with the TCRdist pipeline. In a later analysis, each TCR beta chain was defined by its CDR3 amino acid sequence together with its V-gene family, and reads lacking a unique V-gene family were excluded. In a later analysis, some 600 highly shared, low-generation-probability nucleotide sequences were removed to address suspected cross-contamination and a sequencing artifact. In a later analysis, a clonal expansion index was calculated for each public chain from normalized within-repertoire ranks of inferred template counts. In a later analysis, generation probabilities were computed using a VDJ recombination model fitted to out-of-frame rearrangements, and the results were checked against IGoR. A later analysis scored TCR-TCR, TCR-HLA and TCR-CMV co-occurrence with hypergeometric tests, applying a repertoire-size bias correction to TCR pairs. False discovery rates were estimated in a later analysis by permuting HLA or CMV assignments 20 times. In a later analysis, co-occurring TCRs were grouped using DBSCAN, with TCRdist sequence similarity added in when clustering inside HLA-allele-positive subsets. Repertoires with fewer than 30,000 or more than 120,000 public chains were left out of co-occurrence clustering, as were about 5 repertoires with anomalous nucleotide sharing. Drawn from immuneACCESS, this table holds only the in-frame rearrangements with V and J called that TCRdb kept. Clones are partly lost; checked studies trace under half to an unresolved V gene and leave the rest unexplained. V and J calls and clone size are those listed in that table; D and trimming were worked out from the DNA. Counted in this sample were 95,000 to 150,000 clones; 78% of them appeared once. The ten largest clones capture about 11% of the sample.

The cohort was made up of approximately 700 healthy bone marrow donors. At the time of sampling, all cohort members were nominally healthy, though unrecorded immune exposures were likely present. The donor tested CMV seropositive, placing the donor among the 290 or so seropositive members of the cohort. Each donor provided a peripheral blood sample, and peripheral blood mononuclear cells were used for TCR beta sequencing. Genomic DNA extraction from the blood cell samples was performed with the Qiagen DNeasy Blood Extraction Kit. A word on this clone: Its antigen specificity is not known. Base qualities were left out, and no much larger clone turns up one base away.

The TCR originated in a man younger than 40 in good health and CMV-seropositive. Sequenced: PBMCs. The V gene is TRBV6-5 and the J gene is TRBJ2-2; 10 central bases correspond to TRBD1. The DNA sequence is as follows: TGTGCCAGCAGTGGACAGGGGGGCACCGGGGAGCTGTTTTTT. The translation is CASSGQGGTGELFF.